The rows below give T cell receptor beta chains drawn from one sample of a study of blood T cell repertoires in COVID-19. The repertoire was sequenced with immunoSEQ multiplex PCR; TCRdb's copy has only in-frame clones and lacks some. In the table there are about 220,000 clones, approximately 80% of which are singletons. Sequences were obtained from peripheral blood. All receptors come from a man between 25 and 39 years old with active or convalescent COVID-19. Both conserved end residues are part of each CDR3. The order of the fields is V gene, clone size, D gene, J gene, CDR3 DNA, CDR3 protein. A D gene is named only where the DNA matches it firmly. Clone size is given for some rows only: seen once, a few or many times, or a class if the clone is expanded.

TRBV12-3/TRBV12-4	-	TRBD1	TRBJ2-7	TGTGCCAGCAGCCGGACAGGGCGGTACGAGCAGTACTTC	CASSRTGRYEQYF
TRBV28	few	-	TRBJ1-2	TGTGCCAGCAGGGCGGGGTTCTATGGCTACACCTTC	CASRAGFYGYTF
TRBV5-1	-	-	TRBJ2-5	TGCGCCAGCAGCTTTTTGCAGCAAGAGACCCAGTACTTC	CASSFLQQETQYF
TRBV3-1/TRBV3-2	-	TRBD2	TRBJ2-1	TGTGCCAGCAGCGTGGGACTAGCGGAGGTGAGCTCCTACAATGAGCAGTTCTTC	CASSVGLAEVSSYNEQFF
TRBV5-5	-	TRBD1	TRBJ1-3	TGTGCCAGCAGCCGAAACACAGGGGCAGCTGGAAACACCATATATTTT	CASSRNTGAAGNTIYF
TRBV21-1	-	-	TRBJ1-2	TGTGCCAGCAGCACCTGGACAGGGAGGGGGGCTAACTATGGCTACACCTTC	CASSTWTGRGANYGYTF
TRBV5-5	-	-	TRBJ1-1	TGTGCCAGCAGCTTGGCCGGGGATAACACTGAAGCTTTCTTT	CASSLAGDNTEAFF
TRBV6-5	once	TRBD1	TRBJ2-7	TGTGCCAGCAGGGCCACCGGGACAGTCTCCTACGAGCAGTACTTC	CASRATGTVSYEQYF
TRBV7-2	-	-	TRBJ1-5	TGTGCCAGCAGCTTTATAGGGGTTCTACAGCCCCAGCATTTT	CASSFIGVLQPQHF
TRBV5-1	-	TRBD1	TRBJ2-5	TGCGCCAGCAGCTTGCAGGGGGTGGAGACCCAGTACTTC	CASSLQGVETQYF
TRBV21-1	few	-	TRBJ1-5	TGTGCCAGCAGCAAAACGGGACAGGGGACCGATCAGCCCCAGCATTTT	CASSKTGQGTDQPQHF
TRBV4-2	-	-	TRBJ2-3	TGTGCCAGCAGCCAGGGTGGGGGGGGGCGGACAGATACGCAGTATTTT	CASSQGGGGRTDTQYF
TRBV3-1/TRBV3-2	-	-	TRBJ2-7	TGTGCCAGCAGCCACAGCTCCTACGAGCAGTACTTC	CASSHSSYEQYF
TRBV15	-	TRBD2	TRBJ2-7	TGTGCCACCAGCAGGCCTAGCGGGAAGAGTACCTACGAGCAGTACTTC	CATSRPSGKSTYEQYF
TRBV12-3/TRBV12-4	once	-	TRBJ2-1	TGTGCCAGCAGTTTGGGGGGTGGAAGGTTCTTC	CASSLGGGRFF
TRBV20-1	-	-	TRBJ1-3	TGCAGTGCTAGGCAGAGGGACACCATATATTTT	CSARQRDTIYF
TRBV4-2	-	-	TRBJ1-6	TGTGCCAGCAGCCAAGGGGAGGGATGGCTTTCACCCCTCCACTTT	CASSQGEGWLSPLHF
TRBV5-4	-	-	TRBJ1-2	TGTGCCAGCAGCTTGGATTTACAGCTTACCTATGGCTACACCTTC	CASSLDLQLTYGYTF
TRBV5-1	few	-	TRBJ2-1	TGCGCCAGCAGCTTGTCAGGCTTTACCTCCTACAATGAGCAGTTCTTC	CASSLSGFTSYNEQFF
TRBV2	-	TRBD2	TRBJ2-5	TGTGCCAGCAGTGAGGGGCTAGCGGGGGGGCCTGAGACCCAGTACTTC	CASSEGLAGGPETQYF
TRBV14	-	-	TRBJ2-1	TGTGCCAGCAGCCAACTCTCGATGAGCTCCTACAATGAGCAGTTCTTC	CASSQLSMSSYNEQFF
TRBV7-9	-	-	TRBJ1-2	TGTGCCAGCAGCTTAGGGCCCGGGGAGGTCAACTATGGCTACACCTTC	CASSLGPGEVNYGYTF
TRBV5-4	once	TRBD1	TRBJ2-3	TGTGCCAGCAGCTTGGTAGGGGGCGGCACAGATACGCAGTATTTT	CASSLVGGGTDTQYF
TRBV28	-	TRBD1	TRBJ1-2	TGTGCCAGCAGTCGCCCCGGGACAGGGGGCGCGGGGGGCTACACCTTC	CASSRPGTGGAGGYTF
TRBV11-2	-	TRBD1	TRBJ1-2	TGTGCCAGCAGCCCCGACAGGGATCGTGGCTACACCTTC	CASSPDRDRGYTF
TRBV4-1	once	-	TRBJ1-1	TGCGCCAGCAGCCCCGCCGGGAACACTGAAGCTTTCTTT	CASSPAGNTEAFF
TRBV4-2	-	TRBD2	TRBJ2-3	TGTGCCAGCAGCCCCGAGGGAGCGGGGGGGGTCACAGATACGCAGTATTTT	CASSPEGAGGVTDTQYF
TRBV5-4	-	-	TRBJ2-7	TGTGCCAGCAGCCGCGCAACCTCCTACGAGCAGTACTTC	CASSRATSYEQYF
TRBV7-3	-	-	TRBJ1-4	TGTGCCAGCAGCCCAGCTAATGAAAAACTGTTTTTT	CASSPANEKLFF
TRBV27	few	TRBD2	TRBJ2-5	TGTGCCAGCGGGTTAGCGGGGGGGCCGCAGACCCAGTACTTC	CASGLAGGPQTQYF
TRBV24-1	once	-	TRBJ2-3	TGTGCCACCAGTGACACTTCTCAGGGGGATACGCAGTATTTT	CATSDTSQGDTQYF
TRBV25-1	-	-	TRBJ2-3	TGTGCCAGCAGTGCCACTACTAGTAAAACGCAGTATTTT	CASSATTSKTQYF
TRBV5-1	-	TRBD1	TRBJ2-5	TGCGCCAGCAGCTTGGCCGGGACAGGCCAAGAGACCCAGTACTTC	CASSLAGTGQETQYF
TRBV2	-	-	TRBJ2-1	TGTGCCAGCAGACGCCGGGACACAAACAATGAGCAGTTCTTC	CASRRRDTNNEQFF
TRBV3-1/TRBV3-2	-	TRBD2	TRBJ2-3	TGTGCCAGCAGCCTCTTGCCCAGACTAGCGGGGAGCACAGATACGCAGTATTTT	CASSLLPRLAGSTDTQYF
TRBV6-6	-	-	TRBJ2-2	TGTGCCGCCGGTAGCGGAGCGAACACCGGGGAGCTGTTTTTT	CAAGSGANTGELFF
TRBV6-6	-	-	TRBJ2-5	TGTGCCAGCAGTAGGGGGCCTAAGGGGGGAGAGACCCAGTACTTC	CASSRGPKGGETQYF
TRBV11-3	-	TRBD2	TRBJ2-5	TGTGCCAGCAGCTTAGATAGCGGGGCCCAAGAGACCCAGTACTTC	CASSLDSGAQETQYF
TRBV30	-	TRBD1	TRBJ1-3	TGTGCCTGGAGTAGGGGGACAGACACCATATATTTT	CAWSRGTDTIYF
TRBV7-2	-	-	TRBJ2-3	TGTGCCAGCACCCCTGTGTTGGATACGCAGTATTTT	CASTPVLDTQYF
TRBV23-1	-	-	TRBJ2-5	TGCGCCAGCAGTCAACGCTCCGGGACAGTCCGACGGGAGGGCCCAGAGACCCAGTACTTC	CASSQRSGTVRREGPETQYF
TRBV28	-	-	TRBJ2-3	TGTGCCAGCAGTTTCCCTAGCACAGATACGCAGTATTTT	CASSFPSTDTQYF
TRBV5-1	-	-	TRBJ1-1	TGCGCCAGCAGCCGAAACGAAGAGGGTGAAGCTTTCTTT	CASSRNEEGEAFF
TRBV5-1	-	-	TRBJ1-5	TGCGCCAGCAGCTTGGAAGGGGTGAGCAATCAGCCCCAGCATTTT	CASSLEGVSNQPQHF
TRBV10-1	-	TRBD1	TRBJ1-2	TGCGCCAGCAGCGGAGGCCCCCACTACAGGGGGCATGACTACACCTTC	CASSGGPHYRGHDYTF
TRBV21-1	-	-	TRBJ2-5	TGTGCCAGCAGCAAAGGGGTCAGGGGTCTCCAGGAGACCCAGTACTTC	CASSKGVRGLQETQYF
TRBV24-1	-	-	TRBJ1-2	TGTGCCACCAGTGACCCTGGACAGAATGGCTACACCTTC	CATSDPGQNGYTF
TRBV19	-	TRBD1	TRBJ1-3	TGTGCCAGTAGTACGACAACAGGGGCAAGATCGGACACCATATATTTT	CASSTTTGARSDTIYF
TRBV4-1	-	TRBD2	TRBJ2-6	TGCGCCAGCAGCCCGCCGGGACTAGCGGGAGGTTCTGGGGCCAACGTCCTGACTTTC	CASSPPGLAGGSGANVLTF
TRBV19	-	TRBD1	TRBJ2-3	TGTGCCAGTAGTGCCGCCGGGACAGGGTCCTCCTATACGCAGTATTTT	CASSAAGTGSSYTQYF
TRBV5-1	-	-	TRBJ2-7	TGCGCCAGCAGCTTGCTGGGGGCAGAACTCTACGAGCAGTACTTC	CASSLLGAELYEQYF
TRBV5-1	-	-	TRBJ1-5	TGCGCCAGCAGCTTGGGATCCGGTATTCAGCCCCAGCATTTT	CASSLGSGIQPQHF
TRBV7-3	-	-	TRBJ2-2	TGTGCCAGCAGCAACGCCAGGGGCGGGAGTCGGGGCGGGGAGCTGTTTTTT	CASSNARGGSRGGELFF
TRBV7-2	once	-	TRBJ2-3	TGTGCCAGCAGCACTGGCTTTCAGCGAGGCGCAGATACGCAGTATTTT	CASSTGFQRGADTQYF
TRBV5-4	-	-	TRBJ2-7	TGTGCCAGCAGCCGGGATCCCGGGATTACGGAGGGGTACTTC	CASSRDPGITEGYF